The rows below give T cell receptor beta chains drawn from one sample of a study of read filtering for tumor transcriptome and immune sequencing. MiXCR, run by TCRdb on the reads, gives a single entry per CDR3 protein. This table has 50,000 or so distinct CDR3 sequences, less than 15% appearing once. The sequenced sample was a population of CD138-negative cells sorted from bone marrow. These TCRs come from a donor aged 40 or over with multiple myeloma. CDR3s leave out the opening cysteine and the closing phenylalanine or tryptophan. Clone size, where shown, is once, few, many, or a class for clones that have expanded.

clone_size j_call v_call cdr3_aa
- TRBJ1-2 TRBV10-3 ATQGARDGYT
many TRBJ1-1 TRBV14 ASSQERNTEAF
many TRBJ1-1 TRBV5-6 ASSPARSGAF
many TRBJ1-2 TRBV20-1 SASDSYGYT
many TRBJ2-2 TRBV7-3 ASSPRNSPGELF
many TRBJ2-2 TRBV20-1 SAASREVLGELF
many TRBJ2-1 TRBV12-3/TRBV12-4 VSSTSPLPGNEQF
- TRBJ2-5 TRBV3-1 ASSQRIRDRGPSETQY
- TRBJ1-1 TRBV13 VSLGPLAAEAF
many TRBJ2-7 TRBV27 AGSPTGQGFLRFYEQY
many TRBJ2-2 TRBV30 AWSMRTVNTGELF
- TRBJ2-2 TRBV2 ASSGRGLAGEGNTGELF
medium-sized TRBJ2-1 TRBV7-3 ASSLTADSYNEQF
- TRBJ2-2 TRBV7-2 ASSRSTGELF
many TRBJ2-1 TRBV19 ASRNGRAYNEQF
many TRBJ1-5 TRBV11-2 ASSLGTGTGGYSNQPQH
medium-sized TRBJ2-1 TRBV12-3/TRBV12-4 ASPGGTYNEQF